The next 14 T cell receptor beta chains were all read from a single sample in a study of identical twins (dated by TCRdb to 2016 to 2017). Library method: 5' RACE. The run used an Illumina HiSeq 2000. Starting from the raw public reads, TCRdb applied fastp trimming at Q25, assembled clones with MiXCR and retained in-frame beta chains. Rows merge per CDR3 protein into single entries with the most common DNA and genes. The table for this sample lists about 240,000 distinct CDR3 sequences; about 10% of them were counted only once. 10% of the sample is held by the ten biggest clonotypes. Sequencing was done on a sample of memory T cells sorted from blood. Per the publication, the cell subset or site label means: CD45RO+ enriched T cells. These TCRs come from a man aged 45-60 years in good health.

This clonotype was counted at least ten times. The V and J genes are TRBV4-1 and TRBJ1-1; 8 bases are a match to TRBD1. Germline assignment: CDR1 MGHRA and CDR2 YSYEKL. The CDR3 consists of 14 residues. The V gene end was trimmed by 5 bases and the J gene end by 8 bases; junction bases not matched to a gene: 10. The chain's CDR3 is CASSSLYRDREAFF. CDR3 coding DNA: TGCGCCAGCAGCTCCTTATACCGGGACAGGGAAGCTTTCTTT.

This clonotype has at least ten counts. This rearrangement joins TRBV24-1 to TRBJ2-1; D not certain. This CDR3 contains 14 residues. Trimming pared 2 bases from V and 4 bases from J, leaving 8 bases between. Per germline, CDR1 KGHDR and CDR2 SFDVKD. CDR3 sequence: CATSDSDGYNEQFF. The CDR3 region has the DNA TGTGCCACCAGTGATTCGGACGGGTACAATGAGCAGTTCTTC.

This clonotype was counted ten times or more. The genes are TRBV10-3 and TRBJ1-1; a weak D match, TRBD1 (5 bases). The CDR3 extends over 15 amino acids. V lost 0 bases to trimming and J lost 1 base, with 9 bases between them. Germline CDR1 reads ENHRY; CDR2 reads SYGVKD. The DNA of the CDR3 is TGTGCCATCAGTGAGTCGATGGGGGGGAACACTGAAGCTTTCTTT. Amino acid sequence: CAISESMGGNTEAFF.

Worth noting for this clonotype: Given a much more abundant clone one base away, this may be a read error. The chain is built from TRBV11-1 and TRBJ1-3; D remains ambiguous. The CDR3 has 18 amino acids. The germline V gene encodes CDR1 SGHAT and CDR2 FQDESV (reference sequence). CDR3 DNA sequence: TGTGCCAGCAGCTTAGAGGTTTTACGCGGCGCCTCTGGAAACCCCATATATTTT. Protein: CASSLEVLRGASGNPIYF.

The gene calls are TRBV27 and TRBJ2-5, with 8 bases identical to TRBD1. Trimming at V came to 5 bases and at J to 1 base, leaving 9 bases not matched to a gene. Per the germline V gene, CDR1 is MNHEY and CDR2 is SMNVEV (reference sequence). The CDR3 spans 16 residues. The CDR3 region is CASSEIGTGLQETQYF. The CDR3 DNA reads TGTGCCAGCAGTGAAATCGGGACAGGCCTCCAAGAGACCCAGTACTTC.

This clonotype was seen many times. J is TRBJ1-6 and V is TRBV5-1, with unresolved D. V gave up 0 bases and J gave up 10 bases, with 11 bases separating them. The CDR3 sequence is 14 residues long. Germline CDR1 is SGHRS and CDR2 is YFSETQ. CDR3 DNA sequence: TGCGCCAGCAGCTTGGACGGTGCCGGGTCACCCCTCCACTTT. It specifies CASSLDGAGSPLHF.

This clonotype was observed many times. The chain couples TRBV4-2 to TRBJ2-4, with 8 bases identical to TRBD1. The CDR3 is made up of 15 amino acids. Germline V CDR1 and CDR2: LGHNA, YNFKEQ. The V and J ends lost 0 bases and 8 bases, in that order; junction bases with no gene match: 6. CDR3 region: CASSQDPQQGDIQYF. The DNA of the CDR3 is TGTGCCAGCAGCCAAGATCCCCAACAGGGGGACATTCAGTACTTC.

This clonotype was seen only a few times. This sequence joins TRBV5-1 and TRBJ1-2; maybe TRBD1 (6 bases). V lost 2 bases, J lost 4 bases, and 9 bases lay in between. The CDR3 totals 13 residues. The germline CDR1 and CDR2 sequences are SGHRS and YFSETQ. The CDR3 protein is CASSLGGGYGYTF. As DNA, the CDR3 is TGCGCCAGCAGCTTAGGAGGGGGCTATGGCTACACCTTC.

This clonotype showed up many times. The DNA of the CDR3 is TGTGCCAGCAGCTTCCCCACAGGGCCCTATGGCTACACCTTC. Translated: CASSFPTGPYGYTF. The rearrangement links TRBV7-9 to TRBJ1-2, with a weak D call TRBD1 (6 bases). Trimming shortened V by 3 bases and J by 4 bases, and 12 bases separated the two germline ends. Per germline, CDR1 SEHNR and CDR2 FQNEAQ (reference sequence). The CDR3 is made up of 14 amino acids.

V usage is TRBV7-9 and J usage is TRBJ1-2; 7 nucleotides line up with TRBD1. Trimming cost V 5 bases and J 3 bases; bases outside gene matches: 9. CDR1 and CDR2 from the germline V gene are SEHNR and FQNEAQ (reference sequence). The CDR3 extends over 15 amino acids. The CDR3 is CASSRGTDGYYGYTF. In DNA, the CDR3 is TGTGCCAGCAGCAGGGGGACAGATGGGTACTATGGCTACACCTTC.

This clonotype was found a few times. The chain combines TRBV4-1 with TRBJ1-5; D ambiguous. Trimming pared 0 bases from V and 0 bases from J, leaving 15 bases between. This CDR3 region has 18 residues. In germline, CDR1 is MGHRA, CDR2 YSYEKL. The CDR3 loop is CASSQESPQGNSNQPQHF. For the CDR3, the DNA is TGCGCCAGCAGCCAAGAGTCACCCCAAGGGAATAGCAATCAGCCCCAGCATTTT.

This clonotype was counted between two and nine times. The CDR3 DNA sequence: TGTGCCAGCAAAGCAACTAATGAAAAACTGTTTTTT. It yields the protein CASKATNEKLFF. The chain joins TRBV7-9 to TRBJ1-4; D uncertain. Germline CDR1 SEHNR, CDR2 FQNEAQ (reference sequence). This CDR3 has 12 amino acids. V shed 7 bases and J shed 0 bases, with 3 bases lying between them.

Ten or more counts support this clonotype. V and J are TRBV2 and TRBJ2-1; the D gene is possibly TRBD2 (6 bases). The V gene lost 6 bases and the J gene lost 4 bases, with 10 bases spanning the gap. CDR3 length equals 13 residues. Looked up from germline, CDR1 is SNHLY and CDR2 is FYNNEI. CDR3 sequence: CASRIGTYNEQFF. The DNA of the CDR3 is TGTGCCAGCAGGATCGGGACTTACAATGAGCAGTTCTTC. The variable domain in full, completed from reference TRBV2 and TRBJ2-1, reads EPEVTQTPSHQVTQMGQEVILRCVPISNHLYFYWYRQILGQKVEFLVSFYNNEISEKSEIFDDQFSVERPDGSNFTLKIRSTKLEDSAMYFCASRIGTYNEQFFGPGTRLTVL.

This clonotype has just a few counts. The CDR3 DNA reads as TGCGCCAGCAGCCTCGGGTTCGGGGGTAGAGGGACCTCCTACGAGCAGTACTTC. Its translation is CASSLGFGGRGTSYEQYF. The V gene is TRBV4-3, the J gene TRBJ2-7, with D possibly being TRBD2 (6 bases). Germline V gene lookup returns CDR1 LGHNA and CDR2 YSLEER. The V gene lost 4 bases and the J gene lost 0 bases, with 22 bases spanning the gap. The CDR3 extends over 18 amino acids.